The entry below describes one T cell receptor (beta chain). Alpha- and beta-chain coverage of first-strand cDNA came from TRAV- and TRBV-specific primers. A constant-region primer paired with the V-primer adapter amplified TCRs over about 19 PCR cycles. TCRdb re-called the reads with MiXCR, one entry per CDR3 protein. The top ten hold over 8.5% of the sample, which has fewer than 90,000 distinct CDR3 sequences, about a third seen once. The data were taken from a study of low-dose radiotherapy and immunotherapy resistance in tumors. Per the germline V gene, CDR1 is SEHNR and CDR2 is FQNEAQ (reference sequence). Deletions cut 0 bases from V and 0 bases from J, with 5 bases between. This CDR3 contains 14 residues. Time point meaning: before trial treatment.

Sequencing was performed on PBMCs, taken before treatment. The chain employs TRBV7-9 and TRBJ1-1; D remains unclear. The TCR sequence derives from a female donor with ovarian cancer. The CDR3 sequence: CASSLAGMNTEAFF. As DNA, the CDR3 is TGTGCCAGCAGCTTAGCCGGGATGAACACTGAAGCTTTCTTT.